This record looks at one TCR beta chain sequence and its context. Its antigen is currently unknown. The read ends 3 residues before the CDR3 terminus; that terminus is restored from the germline J gene. Germline V gene lookup returns CDR1 LNHDA and CDR2 SQIVND (reference sequence). The CDR3 is 14 amino acids. V lost 3 bases and J lost 1; bases outside the gene matches: 2. Measured with immunoSEQ multiplex PCR; TCRdb has only the in-frame clones, and not every one. The sample has tens of thousands of clones, and its top ten clones hold about 8.8%. These data originate in a study of T cells in women clearing cervical HPV infection. Whole-study context: No precancer developed; the control's incident HPV16 infection cleared within 12 months. For cases, blood was sampled a median approximately 150 days after lesion detection, interquartile range about 90 to 230 days. HLA type could not be excluded as a confounder. Study-wide points: Cases carried less TRBV6-7 than controls: approximately 0.1% versus 0.16%.

V and J are TRBV19 and TRBJ2-7; TRBD1 matches 8 bases. This TCR came from a woman between 18 and 70 years old with a cervical HPV16 infection that either progressed to CIN3+ or cleared (not recorded which). Sequencing input: blood buffy coat. The CDR3 bases that were read are TGTGCCAGTAGTATTGGGACAGGTTCCTACGAG. This codes for CASSIGTGSYE. The whole CDR3 protein reads CASSIGTGSYEQYF.